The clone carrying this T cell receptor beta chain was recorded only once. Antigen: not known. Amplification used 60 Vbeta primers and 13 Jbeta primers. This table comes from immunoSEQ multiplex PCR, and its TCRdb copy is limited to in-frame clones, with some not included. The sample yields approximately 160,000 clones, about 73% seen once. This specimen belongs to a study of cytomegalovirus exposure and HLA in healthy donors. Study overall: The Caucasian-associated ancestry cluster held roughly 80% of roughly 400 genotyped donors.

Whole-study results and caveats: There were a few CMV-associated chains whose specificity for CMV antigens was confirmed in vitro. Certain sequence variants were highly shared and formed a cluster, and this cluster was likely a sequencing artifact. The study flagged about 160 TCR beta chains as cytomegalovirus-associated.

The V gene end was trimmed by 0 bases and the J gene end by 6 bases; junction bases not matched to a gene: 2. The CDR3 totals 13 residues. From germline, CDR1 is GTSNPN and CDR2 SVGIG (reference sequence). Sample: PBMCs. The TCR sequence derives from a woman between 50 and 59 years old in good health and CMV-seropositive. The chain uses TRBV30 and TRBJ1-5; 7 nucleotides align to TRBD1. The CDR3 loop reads CAWSVRGSQPQHF. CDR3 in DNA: TGTGCCTGGAGTGTCAGGGGGAGTCAGCCCCAGCATTTT.